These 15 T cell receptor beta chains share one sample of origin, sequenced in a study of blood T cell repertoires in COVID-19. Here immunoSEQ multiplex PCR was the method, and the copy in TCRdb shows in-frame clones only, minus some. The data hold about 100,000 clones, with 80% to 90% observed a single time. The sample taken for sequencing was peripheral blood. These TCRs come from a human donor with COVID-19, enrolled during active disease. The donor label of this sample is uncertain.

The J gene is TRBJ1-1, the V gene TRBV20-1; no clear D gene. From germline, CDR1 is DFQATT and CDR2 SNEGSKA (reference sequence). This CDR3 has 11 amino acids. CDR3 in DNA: TGCAGCCCGCAAGTAGTCATTAAAGCTTTCTTT. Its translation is CSPQVVIKAFF.

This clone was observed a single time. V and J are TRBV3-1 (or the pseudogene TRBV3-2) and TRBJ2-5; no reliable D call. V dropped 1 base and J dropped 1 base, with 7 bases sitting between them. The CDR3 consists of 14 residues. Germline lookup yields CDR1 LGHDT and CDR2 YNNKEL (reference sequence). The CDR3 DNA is TGTGCCAGCAGCCAAGGGGCCCTCCAAGAGACCCAGTACTTC. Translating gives CASSQGALQETQYF.

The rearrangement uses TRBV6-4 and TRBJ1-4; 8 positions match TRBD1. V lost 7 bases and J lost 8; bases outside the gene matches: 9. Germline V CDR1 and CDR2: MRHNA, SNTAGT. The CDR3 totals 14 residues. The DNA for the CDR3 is TGTGCCAGCACATCCGGGACAGGAAGGGAAAAACTGTTTTTT. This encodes CASTSGTGREKLFF.

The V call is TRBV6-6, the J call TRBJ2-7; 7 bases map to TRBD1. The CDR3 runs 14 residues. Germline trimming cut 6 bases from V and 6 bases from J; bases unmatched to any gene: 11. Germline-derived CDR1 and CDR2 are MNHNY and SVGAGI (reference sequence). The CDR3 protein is CASSQGQVVCEQYF. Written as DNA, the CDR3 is TGTGCCAGCAGCCAAGGACAGGTGGTATGCGAGCAGTACTTC.

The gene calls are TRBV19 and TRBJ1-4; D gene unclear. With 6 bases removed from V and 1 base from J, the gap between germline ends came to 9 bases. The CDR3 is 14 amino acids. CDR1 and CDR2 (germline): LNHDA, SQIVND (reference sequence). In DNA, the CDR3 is TGTGCCAGTAGACGACTGAGAACTAATGAAAAACTGTTTTTT. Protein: CASRRLRTNEKLFF. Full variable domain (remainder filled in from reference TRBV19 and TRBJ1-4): DGGITQSPKYLFRKEGQNVTLSCEQNLNHDAMYWYRQDPGQGLRLIYYSQIVNDFQKGDIAEGYSVSREKKESFPLTVTSAQKNPTAFYLCASRRLRTNEKLFFGSGTQLSVL.

The CDR3 DNA follows: TGTGCCACCAGTGATTTGAGGGGCGACGGCACAGATACGCAGTATTTT. It encodes CATSDLRGDGTDTQYF. V and J are TRBV24-1 and TRBJ2-3; possibly TRBD1 for D (5 bases). The CDR3 length is 16 residues. V lost 0 bases and J 1 base, leaving 10 bases between the germline ends. Germline V gene data show CDR1 as KGHDR and CDR2 as SFDVKD.

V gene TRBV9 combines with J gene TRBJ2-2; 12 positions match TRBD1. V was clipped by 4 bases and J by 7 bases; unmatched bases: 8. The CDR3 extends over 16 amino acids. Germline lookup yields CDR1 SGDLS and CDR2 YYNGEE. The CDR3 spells CASSPPGQGAFGELFF. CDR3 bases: TGTGCCAGCAGCCCTCCGGGACAGGGGGCGTTCGGGGAGCTGTTTTTT.

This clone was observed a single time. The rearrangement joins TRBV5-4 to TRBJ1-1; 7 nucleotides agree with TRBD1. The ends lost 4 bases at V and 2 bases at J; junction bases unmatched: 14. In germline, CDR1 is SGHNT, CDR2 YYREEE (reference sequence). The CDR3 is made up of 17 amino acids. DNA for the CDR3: TGTGCCAGCAGCCCGGAGGGGGCAGTTATCCAAAACACTGAAGCTTTCTTT. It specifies CASSPEGAVIQNTEAFF.

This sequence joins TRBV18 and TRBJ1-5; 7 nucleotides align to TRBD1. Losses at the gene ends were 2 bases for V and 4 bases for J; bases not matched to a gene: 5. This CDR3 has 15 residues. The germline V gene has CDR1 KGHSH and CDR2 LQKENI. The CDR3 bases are TGTGCCAGCTCACCAGGACAGGCCGATAATCAGCCCCAGCATTTT. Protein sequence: CASSPGQADNQPQHF.

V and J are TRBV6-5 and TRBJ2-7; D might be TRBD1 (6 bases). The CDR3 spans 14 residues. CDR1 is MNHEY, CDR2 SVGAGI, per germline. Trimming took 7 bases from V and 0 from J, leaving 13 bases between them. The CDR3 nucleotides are TGTGCCAGCAACGCAGGGGCAATCTCCTACGAGCAGTACTTC. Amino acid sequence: CASNAGAISYEQYF.

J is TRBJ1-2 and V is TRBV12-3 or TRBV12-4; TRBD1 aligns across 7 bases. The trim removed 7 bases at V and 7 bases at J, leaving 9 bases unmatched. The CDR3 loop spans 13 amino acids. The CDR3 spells CASTLDRVSGYTF. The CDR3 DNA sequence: TGTGCCAGCACCTTAGACAGGGTGTCTGGCTACACCTTC.

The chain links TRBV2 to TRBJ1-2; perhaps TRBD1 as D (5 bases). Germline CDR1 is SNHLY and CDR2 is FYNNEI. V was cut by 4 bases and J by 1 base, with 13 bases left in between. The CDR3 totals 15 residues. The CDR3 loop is CASSGRGRFNYGYTF. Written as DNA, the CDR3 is TGTGCCAGCAGTGGGCGGGGGAGGTTTAACTATGGCTACACCTTC.

In DNA form, the CDR3 reads TGTGCCAGCAGCTTGGGAGGGAGTACCAATGAAAAACTGTTTTTT. Translation: CASSLGGSTNEKLFF. The rearrangement uses TRBV5-4 and TRBJ1-4; D is uncertain. The CDR3 has 15 amino acids. V shed 0 bases and J shed 5 bases, with 11 bases lying between them. Germline values: CDR1 SGHNT, CDR2 YYREEE (reference sequence). The whole variable domain, remainder taken from reference TRBV5-4 and TRBJ1-4, is ETGVTQSPTHLIKTRGQQVTLRCSSQSGHNTVSWYQQALGQGPQFIFQYYREEENGRGNFPPRFSGLQFPNYSSELNVNALELDDSALYLCASSLGGSTNEKLFFGSGTQLSVL.

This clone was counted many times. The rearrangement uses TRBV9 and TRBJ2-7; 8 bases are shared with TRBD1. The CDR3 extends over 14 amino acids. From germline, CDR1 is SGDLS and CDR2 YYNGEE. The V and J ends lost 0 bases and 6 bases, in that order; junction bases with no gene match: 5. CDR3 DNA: TGTGCCAGCAGCGTAGCATACAGGGGGAGCGAGCAGTACTTC. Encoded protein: CASSVAYRGSEQYF. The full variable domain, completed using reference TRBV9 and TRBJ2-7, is DSGVTQTPKHLITATGQRVTLRCSPRSGDLSVYWYQQSLDQGLQFLIQYYNGEERAKGNILERFSAQQFPDLHSELNLSSLELGDSALYFCASSVAYRGSEQYFGPGTRLTVT.

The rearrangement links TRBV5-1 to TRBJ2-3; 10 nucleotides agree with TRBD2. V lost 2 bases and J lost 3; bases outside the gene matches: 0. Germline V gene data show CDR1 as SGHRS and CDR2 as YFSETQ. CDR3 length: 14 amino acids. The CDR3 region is CASSFSGRTDTQYF. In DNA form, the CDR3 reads TGCGCCAGCAGCTTTAGCGGGAGGACAGATACGCAGTATTTT. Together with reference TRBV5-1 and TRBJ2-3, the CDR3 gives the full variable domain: KAGVTQTPRYLIKTRGQQVTLSCSPISGHRSVSWYQQTPGQGLQFLFEYFSETQRNKGNFPGRFSGRQFSNSRSEMNVSTLELGDSALYLCASSFSGRTDTQYFGPGTRLTVL.